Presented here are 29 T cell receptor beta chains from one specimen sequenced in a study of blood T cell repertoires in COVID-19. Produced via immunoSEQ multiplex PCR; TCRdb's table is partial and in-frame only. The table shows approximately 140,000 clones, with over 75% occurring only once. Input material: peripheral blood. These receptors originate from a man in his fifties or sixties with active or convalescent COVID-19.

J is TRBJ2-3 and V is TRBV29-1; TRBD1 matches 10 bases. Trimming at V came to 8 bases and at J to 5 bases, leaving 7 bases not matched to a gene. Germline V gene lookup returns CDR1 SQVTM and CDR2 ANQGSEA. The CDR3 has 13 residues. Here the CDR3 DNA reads TGCAGCACGACAGGGGGCGGGGGAGATACGCAGTATTTT. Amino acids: CSTTGGGGDTQYF.

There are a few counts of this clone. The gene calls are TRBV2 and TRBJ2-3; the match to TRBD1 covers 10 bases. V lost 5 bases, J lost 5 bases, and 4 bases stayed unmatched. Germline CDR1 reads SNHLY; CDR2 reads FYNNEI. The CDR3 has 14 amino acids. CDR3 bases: TGTGCCAGCAGTCGGGACAGGGGTTTAGATACGCAGTATTTT. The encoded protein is CASSRDRGLDTQYF.

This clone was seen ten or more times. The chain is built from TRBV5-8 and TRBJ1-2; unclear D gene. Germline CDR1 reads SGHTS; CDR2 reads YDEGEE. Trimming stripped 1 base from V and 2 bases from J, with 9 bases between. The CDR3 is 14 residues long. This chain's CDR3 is CASSLLGLNYGYTF. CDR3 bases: TGTGCCAGCAGCTTGCTTGGGCTGAACTATGGCTACACCTTC.

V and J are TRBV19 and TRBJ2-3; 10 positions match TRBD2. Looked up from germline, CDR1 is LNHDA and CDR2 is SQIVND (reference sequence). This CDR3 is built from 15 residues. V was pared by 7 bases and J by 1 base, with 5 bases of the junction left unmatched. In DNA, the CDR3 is TGTGCCAGTATGGCTAGCGGGAGAGGCACAGATACGCAGTATTTT. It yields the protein CASMASGRGTDTQYF.

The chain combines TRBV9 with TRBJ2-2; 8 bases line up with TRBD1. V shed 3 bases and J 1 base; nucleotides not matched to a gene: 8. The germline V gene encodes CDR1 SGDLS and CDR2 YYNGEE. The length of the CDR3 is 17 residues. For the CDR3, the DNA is TGTGCCAGCAGCGCTCGGACCGGGACAGGGAACACCGGGGAGCTGTTTTTT. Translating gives CASSARTGTGNTGELFF.

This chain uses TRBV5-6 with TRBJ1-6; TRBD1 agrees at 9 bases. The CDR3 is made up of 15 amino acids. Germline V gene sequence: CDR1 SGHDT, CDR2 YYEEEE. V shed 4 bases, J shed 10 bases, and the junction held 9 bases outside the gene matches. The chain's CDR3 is CASSPYGTGKSPLHF. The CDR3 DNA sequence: TGTGCCAGCAGCCCCTACGGGACAGGGAAGTCACCCCTCCACTTT.

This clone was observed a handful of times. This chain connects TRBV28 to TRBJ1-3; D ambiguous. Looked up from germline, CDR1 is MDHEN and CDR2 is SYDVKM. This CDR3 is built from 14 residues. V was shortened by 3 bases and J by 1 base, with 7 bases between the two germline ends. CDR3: CASSFGSSGNTIYF. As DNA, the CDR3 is TGTGCCAGCAGTTTCGGGAGTTCTGGAAACACCATATATTTT.

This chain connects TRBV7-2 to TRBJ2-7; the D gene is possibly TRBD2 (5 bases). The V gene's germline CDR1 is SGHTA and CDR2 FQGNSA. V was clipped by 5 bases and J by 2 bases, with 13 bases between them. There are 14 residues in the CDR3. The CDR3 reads CASSPSSGPYEQYF. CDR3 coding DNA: TGTGCCAGCAGCCCTAGCAGCGGCCCCTACGAGCAGTACTTC.

In DNA, the CDR3 is TGTGCCAGTAGTATGTTCCTAGGCTCGAATGGCTACACCTTC. The encoded protein is CASSMFLGSNGYTF. The chain combines TRBV19 with TRBJ1-2; D call uncertain. The V gene's germline CDR1 is LNHDA and CDR2 SQIVND (reference sequence). The CDR3 length is 14 residues. V was shortened by 3 bases and J by 6 bases, with 14 bases between the two germline ends.

DNA for the CDR3: TGTGCCAGCAGCCTCTGGCAGGGAGGCACCGGGGAGCTGTTTTTT. Translated, it gives CASSLWQGGTGELFF. J is TRBJ2-2 and V is TRBV13; TRBD2 is a possible D gene (6 bases). This CDR3 is 15 amino acids long. Germline V gene data show CDR1 as PRHDT and CDR2 as FYEKMQ (reference sequence). V was shortened by 5 bases and J by 4 bases, with 14 bases between the two germline ends. Supplemented by reference TRBV13 and TRBJ2-2, the full variable domain reads AAGVIQSPRHLIKEKRETATLKCYPIPRHDTVYWYQQGPGQDPQFLISFYEKMQSDKGSIPDRFSAQQFSDYHSELNMSSLELGDSALYFCASSLWQGGTGELFFGEGSRLTVL.

CDR3 coding DNA: TGTGCCAGCAGCTTAACCAGGGGAAATGAAAAACTGTTTTTT. It yields the protein CASSLTRGNEKLFF. The chain links TRBV7-9 to TRBJ1-4; maybe TRBD1 (6 bases). The CDR3 has 14 amino acids. Germline V CDR1 and CDR2: SEHNR, FQNEAQ (reference sequence). V was trimmed by 2 bases and J by 5 bases, leaving 9 bases between them.

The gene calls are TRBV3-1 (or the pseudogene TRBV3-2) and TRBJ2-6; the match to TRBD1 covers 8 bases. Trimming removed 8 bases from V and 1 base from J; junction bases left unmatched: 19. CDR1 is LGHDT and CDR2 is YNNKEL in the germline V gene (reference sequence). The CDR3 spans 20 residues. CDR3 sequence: CASWTLDAGGELSGANVLTF. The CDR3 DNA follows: TGTGCCAGCTGGACCCTAGATGCAGGGGGCGAACTTTCTGGGGCCAACGTCCTGACTTTC.

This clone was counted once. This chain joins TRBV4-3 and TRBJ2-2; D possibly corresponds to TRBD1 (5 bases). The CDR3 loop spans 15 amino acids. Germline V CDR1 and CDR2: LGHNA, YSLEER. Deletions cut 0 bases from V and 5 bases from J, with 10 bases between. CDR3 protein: CASSQDRDGTGELFF. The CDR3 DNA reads TGCGCCAGCAGCCAAGACAGGGATGGGACCGGGGAGCTGTTTTTT.

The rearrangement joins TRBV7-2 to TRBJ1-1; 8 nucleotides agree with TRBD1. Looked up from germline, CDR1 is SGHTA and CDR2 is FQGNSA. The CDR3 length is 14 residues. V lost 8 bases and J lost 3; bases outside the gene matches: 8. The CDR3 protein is CASGSDRAYTEAFF. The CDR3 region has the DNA TGTGCCAGCGGGTCGGACAGGGCCTACACTGAAGCTTTCTTT.

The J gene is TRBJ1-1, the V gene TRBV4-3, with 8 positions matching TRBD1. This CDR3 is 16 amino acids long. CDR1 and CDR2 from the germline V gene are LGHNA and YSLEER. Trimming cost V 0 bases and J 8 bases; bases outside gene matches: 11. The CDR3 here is CASSQDQFVDREEAFF. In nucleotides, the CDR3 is TGCGCCAGCAGCCAAGATCAATTCGTGGACAGGGAAGAAGCTTTCTTT.

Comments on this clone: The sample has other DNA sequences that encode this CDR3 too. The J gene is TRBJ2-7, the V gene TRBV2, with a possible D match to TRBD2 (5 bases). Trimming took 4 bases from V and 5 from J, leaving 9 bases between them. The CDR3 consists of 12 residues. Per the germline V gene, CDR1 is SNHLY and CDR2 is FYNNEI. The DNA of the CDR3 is TGTGCCAGCAGTGGGGAGATTAACGAGCAGTACTTC. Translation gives CASSGEINEQYF.

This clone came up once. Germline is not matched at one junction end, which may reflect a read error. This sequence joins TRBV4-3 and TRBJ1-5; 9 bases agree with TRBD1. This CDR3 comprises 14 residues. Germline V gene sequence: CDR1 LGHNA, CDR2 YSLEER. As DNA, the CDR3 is TGCGCCAGCAGCCAAGATCTGGAAGGACAGGGGCCGACCTTT. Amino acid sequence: CASSQDLEGQGPTF.

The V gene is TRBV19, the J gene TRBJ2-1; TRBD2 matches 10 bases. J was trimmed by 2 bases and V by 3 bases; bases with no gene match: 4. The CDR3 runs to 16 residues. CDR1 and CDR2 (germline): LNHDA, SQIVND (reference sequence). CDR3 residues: CASSIPSGGAYNEQFF. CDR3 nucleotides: TGTGCCAGTAGTATCCCCAGCGGGGGGGCCTACAATGAGCAGTTCTTC.

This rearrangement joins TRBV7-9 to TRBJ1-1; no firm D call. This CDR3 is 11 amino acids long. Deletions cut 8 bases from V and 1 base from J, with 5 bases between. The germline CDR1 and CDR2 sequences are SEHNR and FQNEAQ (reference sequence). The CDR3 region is CASAGNTEAFF. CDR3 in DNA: TGTGCCAGCGCGGGGAACACTGAAGCTTTCTTT.

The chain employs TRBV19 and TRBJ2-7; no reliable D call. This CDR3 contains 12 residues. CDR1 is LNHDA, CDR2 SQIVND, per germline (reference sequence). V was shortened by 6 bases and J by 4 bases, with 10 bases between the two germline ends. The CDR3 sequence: CASSGSVYEQYF. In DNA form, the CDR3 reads TGTGCCAGTAGCGGGTCAGTGTACGAGCAGTACTTC.

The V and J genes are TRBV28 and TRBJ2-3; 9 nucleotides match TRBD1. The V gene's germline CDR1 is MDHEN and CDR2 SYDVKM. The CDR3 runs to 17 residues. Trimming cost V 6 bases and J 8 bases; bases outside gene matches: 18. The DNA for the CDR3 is TGTGCCAGCAGAATACCCGGGACAGGGAGGGTTTTAGGTACGCAGTATTTT. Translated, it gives CASRIPGTGRVLGTQYF.

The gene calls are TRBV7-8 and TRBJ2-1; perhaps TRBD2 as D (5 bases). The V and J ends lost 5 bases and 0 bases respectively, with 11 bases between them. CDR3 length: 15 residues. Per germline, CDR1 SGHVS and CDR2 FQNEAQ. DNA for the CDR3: TGTGCCAGCAGCCATGGAGGCAGCTCCTACAATGAGCAGTTCTTC. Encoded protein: CASSHGGSSYNEQFF.

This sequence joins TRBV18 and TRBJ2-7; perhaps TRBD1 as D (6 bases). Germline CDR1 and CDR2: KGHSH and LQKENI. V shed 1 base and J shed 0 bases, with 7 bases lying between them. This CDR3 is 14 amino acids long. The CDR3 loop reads CASSPRQASYEQYF. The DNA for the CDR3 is TGTGCCAGCTCACCACGACAGGCCTCCTACGAGCAGTACTTC.

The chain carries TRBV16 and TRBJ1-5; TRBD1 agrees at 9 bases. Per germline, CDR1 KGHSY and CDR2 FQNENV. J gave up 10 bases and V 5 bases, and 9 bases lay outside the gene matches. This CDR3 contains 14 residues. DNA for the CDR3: TGTGCCAGCAGCGGGGGACAGGGCCCCTCACCCCAGCATTTT. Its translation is CASSGGQGPSPQHF.

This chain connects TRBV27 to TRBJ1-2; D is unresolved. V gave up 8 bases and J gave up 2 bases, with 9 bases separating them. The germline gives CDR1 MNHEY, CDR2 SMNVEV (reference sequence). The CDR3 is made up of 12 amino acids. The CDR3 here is CASSLTNYGYTF. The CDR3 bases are TGTGCCAGCTCCTTAACAAACTATGGCTACACCTTC.

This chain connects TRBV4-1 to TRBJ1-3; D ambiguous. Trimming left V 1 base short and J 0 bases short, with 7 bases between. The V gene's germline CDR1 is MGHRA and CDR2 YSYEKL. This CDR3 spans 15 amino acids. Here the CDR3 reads CASSQASLSGNTIYF. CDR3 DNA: TGCGCCAGCAGCCAAGCCTCTCTCTCTGGAAACACCATATATTTT.

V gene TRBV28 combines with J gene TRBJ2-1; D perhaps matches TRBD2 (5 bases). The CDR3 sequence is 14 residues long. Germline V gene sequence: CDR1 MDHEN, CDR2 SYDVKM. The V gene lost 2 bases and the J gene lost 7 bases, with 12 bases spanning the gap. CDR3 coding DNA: TGTGCCAGCAGTTTACCCGGACCGGGGAATGAGCAGTTCTTC. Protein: CASSLPGPGNEQFF.

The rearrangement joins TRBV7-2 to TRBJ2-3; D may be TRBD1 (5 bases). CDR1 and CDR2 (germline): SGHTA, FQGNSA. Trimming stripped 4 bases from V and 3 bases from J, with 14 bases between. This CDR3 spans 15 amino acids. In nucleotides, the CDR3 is TGTGCCAGCAGCTCGACTCAGGGTACAACAGATACGCAGTATTTT. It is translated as CASSSTQGTTDTQYF.

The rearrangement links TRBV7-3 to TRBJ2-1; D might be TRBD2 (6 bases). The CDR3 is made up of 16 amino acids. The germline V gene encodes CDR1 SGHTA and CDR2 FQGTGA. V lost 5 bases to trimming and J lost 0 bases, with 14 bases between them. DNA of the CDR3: TGTGCCAGCAGCCCCCTAGCGCCTAGCTCCTACAATGAGCAGTTCTTC. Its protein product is CASSPLAPSSYNEQFF.